This entry concerns a single T cell receptor (beta chain). The data were taken from a study of cytomegalovirus exposure and HLA in healthy donors. Looked up from germline, CDR1 is PRHDT and CDR2 is FYEKMQ (reference sequence). This CDR3 spans 12 amino acids. Trimming removed 0 bases from V and 7 bases from J, with 7 bases in between. PCR was performed using 60 Vbeta and 13 Jbeta primers. Only in-frame clones appear in the TCRdb table, and some are missing; sequencing was by immunoSEQ multiplex PCR. The sample has 210,000 or so clones, approximately 80% seen once. This chain joins TRBV13 and TRBJ2-7; D unclear. This receptor was taken from a girl between 5 and 17 years old in good health and CMV-seronegative. Material: PBMCs. The DNA of the CDR3 is TGTGCCAGCAGCTTAGGCATTTTGGAGCAGTACTTC. It yields the protein CASSLGILEQYF. The variable domain in full, completed from reference TRBV13 and TRBJ2-7, reads AAGVIQSPRHLIKEKRETATLKCYPIPRHDTVYWYQQGPGQDPQFLISFYEKMQSDKGSIPDRFSAQQFSDYHSELNMSSLELGDSALYFCASSLGILEQYFGPGTRLTVT.